This T cell receptor beta chain appears in the sequencing data of a study of shared clonotypes between healthy human individuals (dated by TCRdb to the early 2020s). At the level of the whole study: The cohort included three men and a couple of women between 18 and 49 years of age. For each donor, three plates each were used for CD4 naive and CD4 memory, two plates were used for CD8 naive, and one plate was used for CD8 memory. Blood TCR repertoires of about five healthy adults were deeply sequenced to estimate repertoire size and the extent of clonotype sharing between individuals. To increase sequencing depth and limit assay-specific biases, TCR repertoire library preparation and sequencing were carried out by different laboratories using diverse techniques. Leukapheresis yielded between about 0.94 and 9.5 billion PBMCs per donor. Study-level results and caveats: Because the study included only a small number of donors, the genetic and exposure-history diversity represented was limited. Sampling was limited to blood, and TCR repertoires in tissue likely differ from TCR repertoires in blood. Estimated clonotype richness was generally larger for naive than for memory subsets. Rarefaction of sorted-subset datasets indicated incomplete sequencing despite the large sequencing depth. Pairwise subsampling led to the expectation that sequencing depth would affect the degree of clonotype sharing among donors. Clonotypes shared by all four sorted-subset donors showed higher generation probabilities than non-shared clonotypes. Across a handful of donors, about 4.5% of naive CD4, 3% to 4% of naive CD8, approximately 2.5% of memory CD4, and 0.3% to 0.45% of memory CD8 clonotypes were shared.

TCR CDR3 regions were amplified from genomic DNA by multiplex PCR using the deep immunoSEQ assay. Extracted genomic DNA from each cell subset was spread evenly across all wells of several immunoSEQ 96-well plates, with each plate serving as a replicate. For sorted subsets, approximately 200 ng of genomic DNA, equivalent to 30,000 or so T cell genomes, went into each replicate PCR. Purified libraries were measured with a Qubit 3.0 fluorometer, size-checked on a Bioanalyzer 2100, and measured again with the KAPA Library Quantification kit. A separate single-read 150-cycle Illumina NextSeq 550 flow cell was used to sequence each immunoSEQ 96-well plate. Per the source publication's procedure: The immunoSEQ output contained only junctional sequences without quality scores, so filtering could not match that applied to full-length reads. To assign V/J genes and CDR3, sequences were annotated using PyIR, a Python wrapper for IgBLAST v1.9, with IMGT germline references. Reads were filtered out if the reads had weak V/J assignments (E-value above 1e-6), no CDR3, stop codons, out-of-frame junctions, or ambiguous translated residues. A V3J clonotype was defined by an identical inferred V gene, J gene, and CDR3 amino acid sequence. Percentage overlap between repertoires was computed as shared unique clonotypes divided by the size of the smaller repertoire. Repertoire richness was assessed with RTK rarefaction, the Chao1 estimator, and Recon v2.1 estimates of unobserved clonotypes. Generation probabilities for all TCRbeta clonotypes obtained by the gDNA method from a handful of donors were computed using OLGA. Imported from immuneACCESS, the table was reduced by TCRdb to in-frame sequences with V and J called. These copies leave out some clones; in studies compared against another copy, an unresolved V gene accounts for under half, and the cause of the remainder is not known. V and J calls and clone size follow that table, whereas D and trimming were derived from the DNA. The sample includes roughly 520,000 clones, with approximately 94% observed a single time. Approximately 0.06% of the sample is in the top ten clones.

Trimming accounts for 5 bases at V and 9 bases at J, while the number of junction bases matched to no gene is 15. Sequences MNHEY (CDR1) and SMNVEV (CDR2) are obtained from the germline V gene (reference sequence). The CDR3, from cysteine to phenylalanine, totals 16 residues. Of all the DNA, just the CDR3 is kept, 48 bases in frame from base 1. This clone came up once. The antigen it binds to is not known. No much larger clonotype is one base removed from it; base qualities were not supplied. The donors were healthy, HIV-negative adults who had no recently reported acute infections or vaccinations. All donors were Caucasian adults living in Nashville, Tennessee, USA. CD4+ T cells were enriched by magnetic negative selection; naive cells were then positively selected on CD45RA, and the negative fraction formed the memory subset. Blood was obtained by leukapheresis, after which PBMCs were separated by Ficoll-Histopaque density gradient centrifugation and cryopreserved in liquid nitrogen vapor phase. Analytical flow cytometry was used to check the purity and quantity of each magnetically sorted T cell population. From each sorted fraction, genomic DNA was isolated and quantified by UV absorbance on a Nanodrop 2000c.

Material: naive CD4+ T cells sorted from blood. The meaning of the sample's cell subset or site label: CD45RA+ positively selected. The sequence links TRBV27 to TRBJ1-5; 8 junctional bases match TRBD1. The TCR originated in a woman aged 25 to 39 in good health. The DNA sequence is TGTGCCAGCAGTGGACGCGACAGGGGTCTCTCCGGGCCCCAGCATTTT. This gives the protein CASSGRDRGLSGPQHF.